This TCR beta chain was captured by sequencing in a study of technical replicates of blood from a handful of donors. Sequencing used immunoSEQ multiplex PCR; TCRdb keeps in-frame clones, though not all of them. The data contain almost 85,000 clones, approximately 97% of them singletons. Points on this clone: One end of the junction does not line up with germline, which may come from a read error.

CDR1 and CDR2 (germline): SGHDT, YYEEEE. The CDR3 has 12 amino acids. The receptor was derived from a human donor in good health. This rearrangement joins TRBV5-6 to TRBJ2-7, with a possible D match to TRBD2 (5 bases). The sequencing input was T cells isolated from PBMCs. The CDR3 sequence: CASSFGPRALDF. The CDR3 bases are TGTGCCAGCAGCTTTGGCCCGCGGGCTTTAGACTTC.